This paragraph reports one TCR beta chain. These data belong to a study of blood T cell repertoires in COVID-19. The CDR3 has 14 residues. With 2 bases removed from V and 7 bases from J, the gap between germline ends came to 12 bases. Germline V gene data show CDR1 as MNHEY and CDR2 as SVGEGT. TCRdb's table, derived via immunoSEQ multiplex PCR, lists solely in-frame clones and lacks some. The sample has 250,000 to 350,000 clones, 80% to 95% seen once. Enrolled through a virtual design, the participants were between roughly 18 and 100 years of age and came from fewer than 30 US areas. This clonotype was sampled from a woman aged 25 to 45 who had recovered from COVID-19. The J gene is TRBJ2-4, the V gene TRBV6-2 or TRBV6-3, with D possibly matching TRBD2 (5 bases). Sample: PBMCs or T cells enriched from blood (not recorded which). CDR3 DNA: TGTGCCAGCAGTTACACCGAGGGTGCCAACATTCAGTACTTC. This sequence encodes CASSYTEGANIQYF.